The rows below give T cell receptor beta chains drawn from one sample of a study of beta chain features in type 1 diabetes. The repertoire was sequenced with immunoSEQ multiplex PCR; TCRdb's copy has only in-frame clones and lacks some. The table lists hundreds of thousands of clones, roughly an eighth of them singletons. The specimen sequenced was naive CD4+ T cells from blood. Every receptor here comes from a man aged 18 to 29 with type 1 diabetes. Both conserved end residues are part of each CDR3. D genes are given only for firm matches. The listing skips clone size in some rows; elsewhere it reads once, few, many or a size class.

>-|TRBJ2-3|TRBV5-1|-
TGCGCCAGCAGCCGCCCGGGCAGCACAGATACGCAGTATTTT
CASSRPGSTDTQYF
>-|TRBJ2-1|TRBV29-1|TRBD2
TGCAGCGTTGAAGGAGCGGTACTAGCGGGAGTCTCCTACAATGAGCAGTTCTTC
CSVEGAVLAGVSYNEQFF
>few|TRBJ1-2|TRBV6-6|-
TGTGCCAGCAGCCCGAGTGGTTCCAATGGCTACACCTTC
CASSPSGSNGYTF
>few|TRBJ2-1|TRBV5-1|-
TGCGCCAGCAGCTTTCCAGACAGGCCCTACAATGAGCAGTTCTTC
CASSFPDRPYNEQFF
>-|TRBJ2-7|TRBV6-1|-
TGTGCCAGCAGTGAAGGGGGGACCTACGAGCAGTACTTC
CASSEGGTYEQYF
>few|TRBJ1-3|TRBV4-1|-
TGCGCCAGCAGCCTCCCGACCCGGAGGGGAAACACCATATATTTT
CASSLPTRRGNTIYF
>few|TRBJ1-5|TRBV9|-
TGTGCCAGCAGCGTAGGAGGGGTTGGCAATCAGCCCCAGCATTTT
CASSVGGVGNQPQHF
>-|TRBJ2-1|TRBV7-6|TRBD1
TGTGCCAGCAGCTCCGACAGGGGCGATGAGCAGTTCTTC
CASSSDRGDEQFF
>few|TRBJ2-5|TRBV5-1|TRBD1
TGCGCCGCTTCCCTCGGGACAGGGGGATCTCAAGAGACCCAGTACTTC
CAASLGTGGSQETQYF
>-|TRBJ2-7|TRBV7-2|-
TGTGCCAGCAGCTCGGGACCCTTCCCGCCCGAGCAGTACTTC
CASSSGPFPPEQYF
>-|TRBJ2-2|TRBV5-4|TRBD1
TGTGCCAGCTCCCTAAAGACAGGGGTGAGCGGGGAGCTGTTTTTT
CASSLKTGVSGELFF
>-|TRBJ2-2|TRBV6-6|TRBD1
TGTGCCAGCATTAGACAGGGGTTCGGGGAGCTGTTTTTT
CASIRQGFGELFF
>few|TRBJ2-2|TRBV7-2|TRBD2
TGTGCCAGCAGCTTAGTTGGCGGGGGGGCTCCCACCGGGGAGCTGTTTTTT
CASSLVGGGAPTGELFF
>few|TRBJ1-1|TRBV30|-
TGTGCCTCAGAAGGGGGCACTGAAGCTTTCTTT
CASEGGTEAFF
>few|TRBJ1-2|TRBV5-1|TRBD1
TGCGCCAGCAGCTTGGCGCGGTCCGGACAGGGCTTAGATGGCTACACCTTC
CASSLARSGQGLDGYTF
>few|TRBJ2-1|TRBV5-1|TRBD2
TGCGCCAGCAGCTCCACGATAGCGGGGGACAATGAGCAGTTCTTC
CASSSTIAGDNEQFF
>-|TRBJ1-1|TRBV5-1|-
TGCGCCAGCAGCTTGGCCGCAGGGCACACTGAAGCTTTCTTT
CASSLAAGHTEAFF
>-|TRBJ1-5|TRBV18|-
TGTGCCAGCTCCCTGGATAGCAATCAGCCCCAGCATTTT
CASSLDSNQPQHF
>-|TRBJ2-1|TRBV19|TRBD2
TGTGCCAGTACCCTGGTAGTGACTAGCGGGTCCAATGAGCAGTTCTTC
CASTLVVTSGSNEQFF
>-|TRBJ2-7|TRBV20-1|-
TGCAGTGCCGTAGCGGCCTACGAGCAGTACTTC
CSAVAAYEQYF
>-|TRBJ2-2|TRBV2|TRBD2
TGTGCCATGACAGCGGGAGGCAACACCGGGGAGCTGTTTTTT
CAMTAGGNTGELFF
>-|TRBJ2-3|TRBV7-3|TRBD2
TGTGCCAGCAGCTCAATCGCTAGCGGGGGGGCAGATACGCAGTATTTT
CASSSIASGGADTQYF
>few|TRBJ2-7|TRBV5-6|TRBD1
TGTGCCAGCACCAAGGACAGGGGGCTCGCCTTCTCCTACGAGCAGTACTTC
CASTKDRGLAFSYEQYF
>few|TRBJ1-2|TRBV2|TRBD1
TGTGCCAGCAGTGGCAGGGGGGCTAGCTACACCTTC
CASSGRGASYTF
>few|TRBJ2-3|TRBV6-6|TRBD2
TGTGCCAGCAGTTACTCCAGCGGGACTAGCACAGATACGCAGTATTTT
CASSYSSGTSTDTQYF
>few|TRBJ2-1|TRBV7-2|-
TGTGCCAGCAGCTTAGACCCCTTCTCCTACAATGAGCAGTTCTTC
CASSLDPFSYNEQFF
>-|TRBJ2-3|TRBV7-8|-
TGTGCCAGCAGCTCCTACAGTGAAAGCACAGATACGCAGTATTTT
CASSSYSESTDTQYF
>few|TRBJ2-7|TRBV4-1|-
TGCGCCAGCAGCCCGGGGTTGAAGGGACCGTCGTTCTACGAGCAGTACTTC
CASSPGLKGPSFYEQYF
>-|TRBJ2-7|TRBV28|TRBD1
TGTGCCACCCGCAAACAGGGGTCAGTCGAGCAGTACTTC
CATRKQGSVEQYF
>-|TRBJ1-2|TRBV30|-
TGTGCCTGGAGTGCCGGGGGGTATGTGGAGGGCTACACCTTC
CAWSAGGYVEGYTF
>-|TRBJ2-3|TRBV6-4|TRBD1
TGTGCCAGCAGATTACAGGGGGCTAGCACAGATACGCAGTATTTT
CASRLQGASTDTQYF
>few|TRBJ2-5|TRBV28|TRBD2
TGTGCCAGCAGTTTCCGTCGGGGGGTAGGGGAGACCCAGTACTTC
CASSFRRGVGETQYF
>few|TRBJ1-5|TRBV2|-
TGTGCCACCCCAGGCGGGGACAATCAGCCCCAGCATTTT
CATPGGDNQPQHF
>-|TRBJ1-1|TRBV7-3|-
TGTGCCAGCAGCTTCGGAGGGGTTACTGAAGCTTTCTTT
CASSFGGVTEAFF
>-|TRBJ2-5|TRBV7-2|-
TGTGCCAGCAGCCTACGAACACCAGAAGAGACCCAGTACTTC
CASSLRTPEETQYF
>-|TRBJ2-3|TRBV30|TRBD2
TGTGCCTGCCCCACCCTAGCGGGGGGGGCGTGGGATACGCAGTATTTT
CACPTLAGGAWDTQYF
>few|TRBJ2-3|TRBV6-5|-
TGTGCCAGCAGTCAACGATCTTCAGGAATAGTCCAGTATTTT
CASSQRSSGIVQYF
>few|TRBJ2-7|TRBV6-5|-
TGTGCCAGCAGAGAGACGGGTTCCTACGAGCAGTACTTC
CASRETGSYEQYF
>few|TRBJ2-1|TRBV21-1|-
TGTGCCAGCAGCTCCCCCCTAGGGGGGGGTATCTCCTACAATGAGCAGTTCTTC
CASSSPLGGGISYNEQFF
>-|TRBJ2-7|TRBV30|-
TGTGCCTGGGTTGGACCTGCTTACGAGCAGTACTTC
CAWVGPAYEQYF
>few|TRBJ1-4|TRBV5-1|-
TGCGCCAGCAGCTTGGAGAGCCCGGCGGCTAATGAAAAACTGTTTTTT
CASSLESPAANEKLFF
>-|TRBJ2-6|TRBV2|-
TGTGCCAGCCGTGGAACAGTTCTGAGCTCTGGGGCCAACGTCCTGACTTTC
CASRGTVLSSGANVLTF
>-|TRBJ2-5|TRBV6-6|TRBD1
TGTGCCAGCAGTTACGAGTCGCAGGGGGCAGGAGAGACCCAGTACTTC
CASSYESQGAGETQYF
>-|TRBJ2-1|TRBV4-1|TRBD1
TGCGCCAGCAGCCCAACCCCGGGACAGGTGACCTCCTACAATGAGCAGTTCTTC
CASSPTPGQVTSYNEQFF
>few|TRBJ1-5|TRBV7-2|-
TGTGCCAGCAGCTTAGCCGAATATCAGCCCCAGCATTTT
CASSLAEYQPQHF
>-|TRBJ2-5|TRBV9|TRBD1
TGTGCCAGCAGCGCATCCGGGACAGGGGGCGTAGAGACCCAGTACTTC
CASSASGTGGVETQYF
>few|TRBJ2-1|TRBV9|-
TGTGCCAGCAGCGTAGCAGGGTTCAATGAGCAGTTCTTC
CASSVAGFNEQFF
>-|TRBJ2-1|TRBV18|TRBD1
TGTGCCAGCTCAACTACAGGGGGCCAGGGCAATGAGCAGTTCTTC
CASSTTGGQGNEQFF
>-|TRBJ2-7|TRBV7-2|-
TGTGCCAGCAGCTCAGGAACCCACGAGCAGTACTTC
CASSSGTHEQYF
>few|TRBJ1-2|TRBV9|-
TGTGCCAGCAGCGTAGTCGGCTATGGCTACACCTTC
CASSVVGYGYTF
>few|TRBJ1-2|TRBV30|-
TGTGCCTGGAGTGGGACTCCCTCCGGCTACACCTTC
CAWSGTPSGYTF
>once|TRBJ2-5|TRBV18|-
TGTGCCAGCTCACCACCGGCAGGGAGGGAGACCCAGTACTTC
CASSPPAGRETQYF
>few|TRBJ2-7|TRBV13|TRBD1
TGTGCCAGCAGCTTAGCCTGGGTGGGACAGAACTACGAGCAGTACTTC
CASSLAWVGQNYEQYF
>-|TRBJ2-1|TRBV6-5|-
TGTGCCAGCAGTTACGCTGGGGGGAATGAGCAGTTCTTC
CASSYAGGNEQFF
>few|TRBJ2-5|TRBV7-9|TRBD2
TGTGCCAGCAGCTTAAGGACTAGCGGACAAGAGACCCAGTACTTC
CASSLRTSGQETQYF